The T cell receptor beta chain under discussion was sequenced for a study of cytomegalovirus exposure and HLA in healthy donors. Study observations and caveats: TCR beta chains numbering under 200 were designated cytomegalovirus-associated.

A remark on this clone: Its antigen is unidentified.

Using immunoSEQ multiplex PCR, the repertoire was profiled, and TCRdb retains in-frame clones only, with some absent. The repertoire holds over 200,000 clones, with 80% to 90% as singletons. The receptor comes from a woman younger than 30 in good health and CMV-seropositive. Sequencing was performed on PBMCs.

CDR3 nucleotides: TGTGCCAGCAGCTTAGAGATCAGGGCCGCGGGAAACACCATATATTTT. This codes for CASSLEIRAAGNTIYF. The rearrangement links TRBV7-9 to TRBJ1-3, with TRBD1 as a possible D gene (5 bases). V lost 1 base, J lost 4 bases, and 14 bases lay in between. CDR1 and CDR2 from the germline V gene are SEHNR and FQNEAQ (reference sequence). The CDR3 is made up of 16 amino acids. The full variable domain, rest sourced from reference TRBV7-9 and TRBJ1-3, is DTGVSQNPRHKITKRGQNVTFRCDPISEHNRLYWYRQTLGQGPEFLTYFQNEAQLEKSRLLSDRFSAERPKGSFSTLEIQRTEQGDSAMYLCASSLEIRAAGNTIYFGEGSWLTVV.